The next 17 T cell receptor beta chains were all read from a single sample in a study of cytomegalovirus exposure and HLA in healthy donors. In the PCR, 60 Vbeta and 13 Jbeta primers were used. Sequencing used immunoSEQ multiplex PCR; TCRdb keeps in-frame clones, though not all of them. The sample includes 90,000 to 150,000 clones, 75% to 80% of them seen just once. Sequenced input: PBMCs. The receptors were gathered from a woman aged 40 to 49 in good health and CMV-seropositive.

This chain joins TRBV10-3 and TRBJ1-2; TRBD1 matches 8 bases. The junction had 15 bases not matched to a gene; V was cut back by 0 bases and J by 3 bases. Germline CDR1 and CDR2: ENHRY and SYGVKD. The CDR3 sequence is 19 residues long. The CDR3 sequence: CAISESPLRTGTPHYGYTF. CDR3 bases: TGTGCCATCAGTGAGTCCCCACTACGGACAGGGACCCCGCACTATGGCTACACCTTC.

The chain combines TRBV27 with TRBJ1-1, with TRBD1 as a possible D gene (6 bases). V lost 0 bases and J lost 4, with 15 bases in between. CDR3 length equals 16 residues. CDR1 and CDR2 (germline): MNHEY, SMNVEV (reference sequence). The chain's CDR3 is CASSLSPSRGRTEAFF. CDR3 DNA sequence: TGTGCCAGCAGTTTATCCCCCAGCAGGGGCCGCACTGAAGCTTTCTTT.

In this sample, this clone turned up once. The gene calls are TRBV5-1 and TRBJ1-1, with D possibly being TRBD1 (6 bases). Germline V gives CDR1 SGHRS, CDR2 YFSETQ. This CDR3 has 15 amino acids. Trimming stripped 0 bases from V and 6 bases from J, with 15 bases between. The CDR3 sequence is CASSLGDRFAAEAFF. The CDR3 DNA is TGCGCCAGCAGCTTGGGCGACAGGTTCGCGGCTGAAGCTTTCTTT.

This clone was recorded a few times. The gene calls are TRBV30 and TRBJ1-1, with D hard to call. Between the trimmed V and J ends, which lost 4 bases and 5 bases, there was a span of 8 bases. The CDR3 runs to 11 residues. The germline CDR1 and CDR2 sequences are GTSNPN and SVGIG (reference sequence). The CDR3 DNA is TGTGCCTGGACGTCTACGACTGAAGCTTTCTTT. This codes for CAWTSTTEAFF.

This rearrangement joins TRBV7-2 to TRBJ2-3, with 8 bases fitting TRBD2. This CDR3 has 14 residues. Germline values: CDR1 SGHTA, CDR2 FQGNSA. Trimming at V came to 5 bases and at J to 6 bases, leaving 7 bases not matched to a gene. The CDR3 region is CASSLQRGRDTQYF. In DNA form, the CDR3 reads TGTGCCAGCAGCCTACAGCGCGGGAGGGATACGCAGTATTTT.

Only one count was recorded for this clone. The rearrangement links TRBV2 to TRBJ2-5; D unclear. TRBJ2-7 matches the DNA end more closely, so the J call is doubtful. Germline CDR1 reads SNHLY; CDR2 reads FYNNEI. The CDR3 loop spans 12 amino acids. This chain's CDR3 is CASSWRSYEQYF. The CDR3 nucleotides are TGTGCCAGCAGTTGGAGATCCTACGAGCAGTACTTC.

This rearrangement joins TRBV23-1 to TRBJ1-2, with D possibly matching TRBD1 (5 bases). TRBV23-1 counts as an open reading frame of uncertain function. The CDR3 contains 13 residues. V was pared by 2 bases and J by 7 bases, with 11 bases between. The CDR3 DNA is TGCGCCAGCAGTCAACCAGGTGGGGCTGGCTACACCTTC. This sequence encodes CASSQPGGAGYTF.

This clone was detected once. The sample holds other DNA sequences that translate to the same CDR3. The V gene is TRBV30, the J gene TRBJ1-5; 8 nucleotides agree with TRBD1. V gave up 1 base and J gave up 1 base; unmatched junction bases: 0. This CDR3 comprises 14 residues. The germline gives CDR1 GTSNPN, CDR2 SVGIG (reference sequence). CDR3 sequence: CAWSAGGSNQPQHF. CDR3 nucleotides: TGTGCCTGGAGTGCAGGGGGCAGCAATCAGCCCCAGCATTTT.

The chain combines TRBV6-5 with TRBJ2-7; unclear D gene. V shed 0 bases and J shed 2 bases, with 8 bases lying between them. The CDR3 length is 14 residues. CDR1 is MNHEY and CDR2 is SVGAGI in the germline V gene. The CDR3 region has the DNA TGTGCCAGCAGTTACTCGCAACAGACCTACGAGCAGTACTTC. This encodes CASSYSQQTYEQYF.

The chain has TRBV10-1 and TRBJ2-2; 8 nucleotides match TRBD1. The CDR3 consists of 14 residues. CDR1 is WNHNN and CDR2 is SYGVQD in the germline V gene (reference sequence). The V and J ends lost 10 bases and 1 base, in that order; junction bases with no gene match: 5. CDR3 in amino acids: CATRQGMNTGELFF. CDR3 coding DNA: TGCGCCACCCGACAGGGGATGAACACCGGGGAGCTGTTTTTT.

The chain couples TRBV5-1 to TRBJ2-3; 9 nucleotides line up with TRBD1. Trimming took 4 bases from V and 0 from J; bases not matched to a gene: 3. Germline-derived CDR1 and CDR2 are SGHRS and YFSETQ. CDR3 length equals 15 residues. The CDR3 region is CASSQGQGSTDTQYF. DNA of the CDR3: TGCGCCAGCAGCCAGGGACAGGGTAGCACAGATACGCAGTATTTT. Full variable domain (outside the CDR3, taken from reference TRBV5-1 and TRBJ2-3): KAGVTQTPRYLIKTRGQQVTLSCSPISGHRSVSWYQQTPGQGLQFLFEYFSETQRNKGNFPGRFSGRQFSNSRSEMNVSTLELGDSALYLCASSQGQGSTDTQYFGPGTRLTVL.

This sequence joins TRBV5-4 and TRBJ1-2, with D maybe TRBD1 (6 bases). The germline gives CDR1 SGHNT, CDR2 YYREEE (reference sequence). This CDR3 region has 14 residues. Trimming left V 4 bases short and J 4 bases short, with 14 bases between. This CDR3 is CASSPSGTIYGYTF. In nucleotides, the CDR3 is TGTGCCAGCAGCCCTTCTGGGACAATCTATGGCTACACCTTC.

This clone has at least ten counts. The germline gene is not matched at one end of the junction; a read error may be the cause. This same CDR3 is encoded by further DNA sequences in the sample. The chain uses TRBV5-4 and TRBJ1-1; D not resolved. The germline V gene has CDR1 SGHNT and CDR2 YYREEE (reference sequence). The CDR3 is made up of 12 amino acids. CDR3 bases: TGCGCCAGCAGCCGAGGGAACACTGAAGCTTTCTTT. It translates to CASSRGNTEAFF.

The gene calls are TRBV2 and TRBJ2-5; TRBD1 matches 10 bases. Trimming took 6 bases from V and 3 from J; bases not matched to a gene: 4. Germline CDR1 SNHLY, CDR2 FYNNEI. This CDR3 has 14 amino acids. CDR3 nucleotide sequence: TGTGCCAGCAGGAGGGACAGGGGCAAAGAGACCCAGTACTTC. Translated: CASRRDRGKETQYF.

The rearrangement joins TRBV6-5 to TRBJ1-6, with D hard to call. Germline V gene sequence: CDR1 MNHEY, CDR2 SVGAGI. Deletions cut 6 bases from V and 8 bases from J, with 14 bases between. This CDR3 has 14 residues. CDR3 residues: CASSSTPADSPLHF. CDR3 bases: TGTGCCAGCAGCTCCACCCCCGCGGATTCACCCCTCCACTTT.

For the CDR3, the DNA is TGTGCCAGCAGCTCGGAAATGGGGGGTGTGGGCACTGAAGCTTTCTTT. Encoded protein: CASSSEMGGVGTEAFF. The chain recombines TRBV5-4 with TRBJ1-1, with D maybe TRBD1 (5 bases). The CDR3 spans 16 residues. The V end was cut by 3 bases, the J end by 4 bases, with 19 bases between. Germline loops: CDR1 SGHNT, CDR2 YYREEE (reference sequence).

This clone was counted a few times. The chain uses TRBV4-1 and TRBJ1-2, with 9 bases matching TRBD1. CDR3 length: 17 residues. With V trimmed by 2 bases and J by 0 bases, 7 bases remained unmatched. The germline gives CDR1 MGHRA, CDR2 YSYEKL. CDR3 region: CASSQPGTGNANYGYTF. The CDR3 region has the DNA TGCGCCAGCAGCCAACCCGGGACAGGGAATGCTAACTATGGCTACACCTTC.